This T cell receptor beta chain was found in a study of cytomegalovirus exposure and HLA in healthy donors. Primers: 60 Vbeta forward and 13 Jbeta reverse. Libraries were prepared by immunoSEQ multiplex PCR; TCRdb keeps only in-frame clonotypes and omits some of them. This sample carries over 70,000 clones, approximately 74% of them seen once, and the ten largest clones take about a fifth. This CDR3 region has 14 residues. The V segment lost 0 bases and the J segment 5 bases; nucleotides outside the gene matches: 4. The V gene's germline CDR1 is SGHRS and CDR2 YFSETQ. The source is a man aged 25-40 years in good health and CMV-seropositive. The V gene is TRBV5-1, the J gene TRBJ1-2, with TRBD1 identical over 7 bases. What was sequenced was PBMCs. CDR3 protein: CASSLDRQGYGYTF. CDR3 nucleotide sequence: TGCGCCAGCAGCTTGGATAGACAGGGTTATGGCTACACCTTC.